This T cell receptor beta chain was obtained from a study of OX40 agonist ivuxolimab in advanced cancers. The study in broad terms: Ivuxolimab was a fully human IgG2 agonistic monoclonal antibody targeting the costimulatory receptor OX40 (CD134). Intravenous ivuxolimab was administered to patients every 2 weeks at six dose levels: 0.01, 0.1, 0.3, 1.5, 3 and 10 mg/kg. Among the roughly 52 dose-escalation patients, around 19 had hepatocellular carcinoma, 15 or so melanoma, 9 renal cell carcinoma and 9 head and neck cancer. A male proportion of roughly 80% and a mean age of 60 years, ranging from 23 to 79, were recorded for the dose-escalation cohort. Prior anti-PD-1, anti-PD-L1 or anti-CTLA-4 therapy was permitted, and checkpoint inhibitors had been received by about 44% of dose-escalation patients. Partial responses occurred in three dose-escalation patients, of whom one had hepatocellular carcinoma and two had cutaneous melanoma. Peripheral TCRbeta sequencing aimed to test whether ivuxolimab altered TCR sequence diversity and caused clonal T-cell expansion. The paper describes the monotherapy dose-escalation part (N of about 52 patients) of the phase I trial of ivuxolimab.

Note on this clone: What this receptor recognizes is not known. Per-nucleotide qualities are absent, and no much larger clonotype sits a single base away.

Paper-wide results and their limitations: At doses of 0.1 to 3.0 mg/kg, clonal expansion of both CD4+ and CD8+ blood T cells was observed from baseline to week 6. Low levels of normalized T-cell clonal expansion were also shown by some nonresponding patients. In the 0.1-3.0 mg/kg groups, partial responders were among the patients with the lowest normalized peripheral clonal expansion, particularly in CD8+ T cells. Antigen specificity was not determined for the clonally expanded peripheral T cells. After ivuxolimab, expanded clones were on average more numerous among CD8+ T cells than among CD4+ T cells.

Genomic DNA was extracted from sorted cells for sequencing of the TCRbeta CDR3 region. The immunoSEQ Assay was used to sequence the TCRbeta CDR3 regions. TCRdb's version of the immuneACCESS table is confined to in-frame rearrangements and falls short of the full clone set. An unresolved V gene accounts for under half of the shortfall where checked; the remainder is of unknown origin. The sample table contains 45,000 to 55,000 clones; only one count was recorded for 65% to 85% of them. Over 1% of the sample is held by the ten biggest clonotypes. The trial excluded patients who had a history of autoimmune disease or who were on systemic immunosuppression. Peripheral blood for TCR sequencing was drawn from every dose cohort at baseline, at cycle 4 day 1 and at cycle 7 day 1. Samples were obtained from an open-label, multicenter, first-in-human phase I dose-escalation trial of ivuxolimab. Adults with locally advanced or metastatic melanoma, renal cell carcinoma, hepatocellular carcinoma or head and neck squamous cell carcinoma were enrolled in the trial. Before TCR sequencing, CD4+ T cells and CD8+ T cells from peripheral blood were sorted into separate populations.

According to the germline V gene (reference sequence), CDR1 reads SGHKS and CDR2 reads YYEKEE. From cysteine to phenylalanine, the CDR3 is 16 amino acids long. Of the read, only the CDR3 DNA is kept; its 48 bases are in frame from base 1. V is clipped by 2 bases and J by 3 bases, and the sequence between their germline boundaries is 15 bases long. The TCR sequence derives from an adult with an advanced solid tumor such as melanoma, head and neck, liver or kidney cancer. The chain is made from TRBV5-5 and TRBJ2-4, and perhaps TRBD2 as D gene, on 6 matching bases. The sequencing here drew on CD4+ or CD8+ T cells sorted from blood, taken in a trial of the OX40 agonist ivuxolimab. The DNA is TGTGCCAGCAGCTTTGGTTGGGACTTTTACAAAAACATTCAGTACTTC. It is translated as CASSFGWDFYKNIQYF.